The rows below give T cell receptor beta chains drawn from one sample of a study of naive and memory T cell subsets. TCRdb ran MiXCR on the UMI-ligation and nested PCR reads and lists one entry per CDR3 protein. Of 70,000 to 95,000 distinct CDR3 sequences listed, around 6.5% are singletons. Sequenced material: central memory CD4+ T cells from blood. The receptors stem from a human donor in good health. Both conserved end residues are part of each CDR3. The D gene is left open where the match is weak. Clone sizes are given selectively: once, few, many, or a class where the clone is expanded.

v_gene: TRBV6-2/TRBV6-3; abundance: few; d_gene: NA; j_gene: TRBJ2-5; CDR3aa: CASSYPQETQYF; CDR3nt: TGTGCCAGCAGTTACCCCCAAGAGACCCAGTACTTC
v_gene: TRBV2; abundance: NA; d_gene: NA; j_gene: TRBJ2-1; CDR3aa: CADSKFSGYNEQFF; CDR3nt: TGTGCCGACTCCAAGTTTTCGGGCTACAATGAGCAGTTCTTC
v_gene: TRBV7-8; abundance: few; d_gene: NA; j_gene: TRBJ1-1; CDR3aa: CASSLRGRMNTEAFF; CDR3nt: TGTGCCAGCAGCTTACGAGGCCGTATGAACACTGAAGCTTTCTTT
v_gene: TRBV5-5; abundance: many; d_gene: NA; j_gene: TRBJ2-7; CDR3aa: CASSYNRDEQYF; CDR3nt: TGTGCCAGCAGCTACAACCGCGACGAGCAGTACTTC
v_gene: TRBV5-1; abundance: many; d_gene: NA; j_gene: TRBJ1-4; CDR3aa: CASSFWSTNEKLFF; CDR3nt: TGCGCCAGCAGCTTTTGGTCAACTAATGAAAAACTGTTTTTT
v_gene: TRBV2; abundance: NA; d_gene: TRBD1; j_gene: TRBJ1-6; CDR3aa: CASSHETGGYGNSPLHF; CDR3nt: TGTGCCAGCTCGCATGAGACAGGGGGCTATGGTAATTCACCCCTCCACTTT
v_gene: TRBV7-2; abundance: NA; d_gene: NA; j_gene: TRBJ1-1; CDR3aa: CASSPQGRGRDTEAFF; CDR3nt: TGTGCCAGCAGCCCGCAAGGGCGGGGGAGGGACACTGAAGCTTTCTTT
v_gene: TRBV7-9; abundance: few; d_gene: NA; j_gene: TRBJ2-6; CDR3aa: CASSLPFSGANVLTF; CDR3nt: TGTGCCAGCAGCTTACCTTTCTCTGGGGCCAACGTCCTGACTTTC
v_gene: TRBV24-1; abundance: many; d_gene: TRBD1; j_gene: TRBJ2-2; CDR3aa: CATSDRTGQGYRELFF; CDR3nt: TGTGCCACCAGTGATAGAACGGGACAGGGGTATCGGGAGCTGTTTTTT
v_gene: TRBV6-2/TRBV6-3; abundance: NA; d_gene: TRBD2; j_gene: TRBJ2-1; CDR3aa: CASSYRETSGNEQFF; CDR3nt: TGTGCCAGCAGTTACCGGGAGACTAGCGGCAATGAGCAGTTCTTC
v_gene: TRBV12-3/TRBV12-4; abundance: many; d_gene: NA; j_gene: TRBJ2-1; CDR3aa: CASKPQETGNDEQFF; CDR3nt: TGTGCCAGCAAACCTCAGGAGACGGGCAACGATGAGCAGTTCTTC
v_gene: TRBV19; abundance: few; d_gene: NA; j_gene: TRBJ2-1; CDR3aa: CASSIRGPGSYNEQFF; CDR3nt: TGTGCCAGTAGTATACGGGGCCCTGGGTCCTACAATGAGCAGTTCTTC
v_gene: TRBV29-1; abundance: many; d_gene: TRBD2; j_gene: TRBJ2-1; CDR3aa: CSVRVSGASYNEQFF; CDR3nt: TGCAGCGTTCGGGTTAGCGGGGCGTCCTACAATGAGCAGTTCTTC
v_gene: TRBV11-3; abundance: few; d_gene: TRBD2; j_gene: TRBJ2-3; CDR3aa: CATQSGRGTDTQYF; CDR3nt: TGTGCCACTCAGAGCGGGAGAGGTACAGATACGCAGTATTTT
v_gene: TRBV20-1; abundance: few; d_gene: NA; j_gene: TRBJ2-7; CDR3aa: CSARDVGYEQYF; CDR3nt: TGCAGTGCTAGAGATGTAGGGTACGAGCAGTACTTC
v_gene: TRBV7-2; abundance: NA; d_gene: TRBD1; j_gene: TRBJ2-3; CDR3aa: CASSLGQAVDTQYF; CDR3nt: TGTGCCAGCAGCCTAGGACAGGCTGTAGATACGCAGTATTTT
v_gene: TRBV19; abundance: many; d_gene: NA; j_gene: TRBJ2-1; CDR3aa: CASSSQSSGGDNEQFF; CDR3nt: TGTGCCAGTAGCTCACAGAGTAGCGGTGGGGACAATGAGCAGTTCTTC
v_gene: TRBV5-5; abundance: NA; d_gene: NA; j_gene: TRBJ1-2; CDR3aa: CASSLQSGTYGYTF; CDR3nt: TGTGCCAGCAGCTTGCAGTCGGGGACCTATGGCTACACCTTC
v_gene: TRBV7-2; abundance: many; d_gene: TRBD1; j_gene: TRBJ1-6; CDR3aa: CASSILPGTGNSPLHF; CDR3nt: TGTGCCAGCAGCATACTCCCCGGGACAGGAAATTCACCCCTCCACTTT
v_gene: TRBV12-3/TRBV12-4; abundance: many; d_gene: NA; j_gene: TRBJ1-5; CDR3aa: CASLKSGGGNQPQHF; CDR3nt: TGTGCCTCTCTGAAGTCGGGGGGGGGCAATCAGCCCCAGCATTTT
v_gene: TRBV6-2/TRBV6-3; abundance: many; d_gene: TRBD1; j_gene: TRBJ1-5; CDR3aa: CASTTTGGGQPQHF; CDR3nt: TGTGCCAGCACCACGACAGGGGGCGGGCAGCCCCAGCATTTT
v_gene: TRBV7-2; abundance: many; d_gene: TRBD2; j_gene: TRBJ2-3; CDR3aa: CASSLVGTSTTDTQYF; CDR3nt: TGTGCCAGCAGCTTAGTCGGGACTAGCACAACAGATACGCAGTATTTT
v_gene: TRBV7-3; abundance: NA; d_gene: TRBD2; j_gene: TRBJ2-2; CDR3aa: CASSLKAGGNTGELFF; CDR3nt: TGTGCCAGCAGCTTAAAAGCGGGAGGGAACACCGGGGAGCTGTTTTTT
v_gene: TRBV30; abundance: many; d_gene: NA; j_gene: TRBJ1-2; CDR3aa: CAWSVWGGQTNGYTF; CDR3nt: TGTGCCTGGAGTGTGTGGGGGGGGCAAACTAATGGCTACACCTTC